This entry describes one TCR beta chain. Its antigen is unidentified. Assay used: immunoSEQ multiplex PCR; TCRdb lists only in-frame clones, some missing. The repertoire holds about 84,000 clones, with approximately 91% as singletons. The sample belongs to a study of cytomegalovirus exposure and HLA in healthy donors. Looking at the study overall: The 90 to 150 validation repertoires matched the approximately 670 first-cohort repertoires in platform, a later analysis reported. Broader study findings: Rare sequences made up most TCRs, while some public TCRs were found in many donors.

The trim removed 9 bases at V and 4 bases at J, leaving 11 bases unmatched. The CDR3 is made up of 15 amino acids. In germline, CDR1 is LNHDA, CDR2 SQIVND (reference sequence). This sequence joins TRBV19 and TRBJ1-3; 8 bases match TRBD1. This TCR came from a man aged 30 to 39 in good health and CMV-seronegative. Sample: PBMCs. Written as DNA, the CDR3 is TGTGCCAGCACTGAAACAGGGGGTTCAGGAAACACCATATATTTT. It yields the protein CASTETGGSGNTIYF. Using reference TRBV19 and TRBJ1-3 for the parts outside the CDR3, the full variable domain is DGGITQSPKYLFRKEGQNVTLSCEQNLNHDAMYWYRQDPGQGLRLIYYSQIVNDFQKGDIAEGYSVSREKKESFPLTVTSAQKNPTAFYLCASTETGGSGNTIYFGEGSWLTVV.